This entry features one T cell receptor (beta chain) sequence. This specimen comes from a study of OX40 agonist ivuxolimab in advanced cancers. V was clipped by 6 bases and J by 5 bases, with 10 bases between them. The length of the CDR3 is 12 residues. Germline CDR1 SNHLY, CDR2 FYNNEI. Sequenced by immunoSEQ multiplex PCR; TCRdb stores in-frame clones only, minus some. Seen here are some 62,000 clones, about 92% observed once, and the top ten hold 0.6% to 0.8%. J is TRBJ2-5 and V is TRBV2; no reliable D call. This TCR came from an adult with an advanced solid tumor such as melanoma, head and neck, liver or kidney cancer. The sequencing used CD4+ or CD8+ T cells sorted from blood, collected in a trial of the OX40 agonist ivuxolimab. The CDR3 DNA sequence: TGTGCCAGCAGGCTCGGCATGGAGACCCAGTACTTC. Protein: CASRLGMETQYF.